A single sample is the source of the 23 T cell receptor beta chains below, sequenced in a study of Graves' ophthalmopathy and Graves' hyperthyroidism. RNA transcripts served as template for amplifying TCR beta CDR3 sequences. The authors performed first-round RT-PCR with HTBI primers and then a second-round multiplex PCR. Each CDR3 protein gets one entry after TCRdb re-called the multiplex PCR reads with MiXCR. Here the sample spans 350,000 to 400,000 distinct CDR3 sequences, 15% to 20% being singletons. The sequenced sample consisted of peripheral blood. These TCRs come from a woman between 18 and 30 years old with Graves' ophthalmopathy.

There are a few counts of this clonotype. The CDR3 DNA follows: TGCAGCGTCCGGACGACAGGGGCGAATCAGCCCCAGCATTTT. Translating gives CSVRTTGANQPQHF. This chain uses TRBV29-1 with TRBJ1-5; 8 bases are a match to TRBD1. The germline V gene encodes CDR1 SQVTM and CDR2 ANQGSEA. The CDR3 sequence is 14 residues long. V lost 6 bases and J lost 4; bases outside the gene matches: 8.

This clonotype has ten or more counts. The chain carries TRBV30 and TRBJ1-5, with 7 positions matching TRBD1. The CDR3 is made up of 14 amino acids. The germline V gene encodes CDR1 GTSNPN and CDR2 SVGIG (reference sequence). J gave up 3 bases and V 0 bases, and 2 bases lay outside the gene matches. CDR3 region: CAWSVGQINQPQHF. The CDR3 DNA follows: TGTGCCTGGAGTGTGGGACAGATCAATCAGCCCCAGCATTTT.

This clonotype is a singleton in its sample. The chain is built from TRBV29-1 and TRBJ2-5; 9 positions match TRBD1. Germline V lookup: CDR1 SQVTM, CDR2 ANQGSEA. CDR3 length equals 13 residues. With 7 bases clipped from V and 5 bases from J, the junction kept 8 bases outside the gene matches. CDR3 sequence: CSGDRVVGETQYF. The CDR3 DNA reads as TGCAGCGGGGACAGGGTAGTCGGCGAGACCCAGTACTTC.

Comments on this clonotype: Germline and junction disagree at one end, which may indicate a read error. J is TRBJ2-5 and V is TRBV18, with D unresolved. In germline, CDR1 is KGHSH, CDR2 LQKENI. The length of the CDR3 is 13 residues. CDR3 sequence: CAGSRSSEETQYF. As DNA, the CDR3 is TGTGCCGGCTCACGAAGCTCGGAGGAGACCCAGTACTTC.

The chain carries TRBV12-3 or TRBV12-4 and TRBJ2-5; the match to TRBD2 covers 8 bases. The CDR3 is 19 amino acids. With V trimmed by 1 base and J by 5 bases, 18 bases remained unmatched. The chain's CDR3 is CASSLDALFSGGPRETQYF. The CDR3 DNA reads TGTGCCAGCAGTTTAGATGCTCTCTTTTCGGGGGGGCCTCGGGAGACCCAGTACTTC.

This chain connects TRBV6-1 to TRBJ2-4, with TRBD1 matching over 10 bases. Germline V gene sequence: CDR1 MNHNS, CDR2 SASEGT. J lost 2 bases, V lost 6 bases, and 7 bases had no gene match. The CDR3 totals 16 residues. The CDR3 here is CASRPGQGLTKNIQYF. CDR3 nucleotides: TGTGCCAGCAGACCGGGACAGGGGTTGACCAAAAACATTCAGTACTTC.

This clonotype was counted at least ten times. The CDR3 DNA is TGTGCCAGCAGAGCCGAGGGCGATCCCCCTGTAGAGCAGTACTTC. Protein: CASRAEGDPPVEQYF. The chain has TRBV6-2 or TRBV6-3 and TRBJ2-7, with D possibly being TRBD2 (5 bases). The germline V gene encodes CDR1 MNHEY and CDR2 SVGEGT. Trimming removed 6 bases at V and 7 bases at J, with 22 bases between. CDR3 length: 15 residues.

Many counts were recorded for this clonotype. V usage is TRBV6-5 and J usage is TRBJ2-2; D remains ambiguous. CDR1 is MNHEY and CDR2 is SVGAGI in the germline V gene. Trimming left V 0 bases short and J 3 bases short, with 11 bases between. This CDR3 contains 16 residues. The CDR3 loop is CASSYSIRAYTGELFF. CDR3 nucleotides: TGTGCCAGCAGTTACTCGATCCGGGCTTACACCGGGGAGCTGTTTTTT.

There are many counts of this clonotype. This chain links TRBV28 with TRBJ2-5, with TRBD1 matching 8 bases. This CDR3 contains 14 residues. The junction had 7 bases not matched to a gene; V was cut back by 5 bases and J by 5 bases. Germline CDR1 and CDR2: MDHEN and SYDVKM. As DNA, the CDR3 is TGTGCCAGCAGTGGGACAGGAATGGCGGAGACCCAGTACTTC. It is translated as CASSGTGMAETQYF.

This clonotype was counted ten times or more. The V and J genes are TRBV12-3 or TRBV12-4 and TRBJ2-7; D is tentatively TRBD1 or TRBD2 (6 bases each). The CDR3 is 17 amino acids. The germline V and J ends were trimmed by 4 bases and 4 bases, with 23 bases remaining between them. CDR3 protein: CASSSPGGGRGSYEQYF. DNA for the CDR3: TGTGCCAGCAGTTCCCCCGGGGGCGGGCGGGGCTCTTACGAGCAGTACTTC.

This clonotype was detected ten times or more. The CDR3 coding sequence is TGTGCCAGCACCAGTCCCCCGGGGGACGGCGAGCAGTACTTC. Its translation is CASTSPPGDGEQYF. The chain joins TRBV7-8 to TRBJ2-7, with D perhaps TRBD2 (6 bases). The CDR3 has 14 residues. V gave up 7 bases and J gave up 6 bases, with 19 bases separating them. CDR1 is SGHVS, CDR2 FQNEAQ, per germline. The full variable domain, rest sourced from reference TRBV7-8 and TRBJ2-7, is GAGVSQSPRYKVAKRGQDVALRCDPISGHVSLFWYQQALGQGPEFLTYFQNEAQLDKSGLPSDRFFAERPEGSVSTLKIQRTQQEDSAVYLCASTSPPGDGEQYFGPGTRLTVT.

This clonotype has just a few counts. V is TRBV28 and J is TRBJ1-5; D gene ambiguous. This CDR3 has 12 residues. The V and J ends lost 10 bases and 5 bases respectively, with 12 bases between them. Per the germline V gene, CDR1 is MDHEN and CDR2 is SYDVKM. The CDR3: CATQEIYQPQHF. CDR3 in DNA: TGTGCCACCCAGGAAATTTATCAGCCCCAGCATTTT.

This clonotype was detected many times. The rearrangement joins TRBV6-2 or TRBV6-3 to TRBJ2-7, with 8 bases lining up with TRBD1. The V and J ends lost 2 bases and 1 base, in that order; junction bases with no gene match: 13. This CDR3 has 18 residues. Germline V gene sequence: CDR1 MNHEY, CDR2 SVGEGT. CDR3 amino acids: CASSYRLESRGLSYEQYF. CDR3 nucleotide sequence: TGTGCCAGCAGTTACCGCCTGGAAAGCAGGGGGCTTTCCTACGAGCAGTACTTC.

CDR3 in DNA: TGTGCCAGCAGCTCCGGGACAGGGGAGGACGAGCAGTACTTC. Translated, it gives CASSSGTGEDEQYF. The chain is built from TRBV6-1 and TRBJ2-7, with 10 bases lining up with TRBD1. CDR3 size: 14 residues. CDR1 and CDR2 (germline): MNHNS, SASEGT. The ends lost 6 bases at V and 5 bases at J; junction bases unmatched: 7.

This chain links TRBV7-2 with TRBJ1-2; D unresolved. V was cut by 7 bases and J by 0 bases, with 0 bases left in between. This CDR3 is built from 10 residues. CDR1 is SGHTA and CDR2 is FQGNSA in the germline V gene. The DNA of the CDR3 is TGTGCCAGCACTAACTATGGCTACACCTTC. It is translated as CASTNYGYTF.

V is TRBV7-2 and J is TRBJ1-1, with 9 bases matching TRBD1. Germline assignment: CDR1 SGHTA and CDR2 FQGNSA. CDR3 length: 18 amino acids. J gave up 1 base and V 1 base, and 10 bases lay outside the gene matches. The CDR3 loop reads CASSLVAWDRVKNTEAFF. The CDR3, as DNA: TGTGCCAGCAGCTTAGTAGCTTGGGACAGGGTCAAGAACACTGAAGCTTTCTTT.

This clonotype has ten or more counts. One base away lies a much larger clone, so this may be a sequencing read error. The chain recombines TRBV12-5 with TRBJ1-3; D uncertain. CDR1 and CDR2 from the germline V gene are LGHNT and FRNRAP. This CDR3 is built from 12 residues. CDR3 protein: CASLGEGNAIYF. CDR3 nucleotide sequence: TGTGCTAGTCTCGGGGAAGGAAACGCCATATATTTT.

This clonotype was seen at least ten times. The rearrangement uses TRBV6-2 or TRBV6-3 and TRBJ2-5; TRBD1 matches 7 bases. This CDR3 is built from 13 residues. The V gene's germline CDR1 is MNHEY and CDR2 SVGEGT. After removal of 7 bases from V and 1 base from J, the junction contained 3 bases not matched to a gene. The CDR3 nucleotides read TGTGCCAGCACTCGACAGGGCCAAGAGACCCAGTACTTC. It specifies CASTRQGQETQYF.

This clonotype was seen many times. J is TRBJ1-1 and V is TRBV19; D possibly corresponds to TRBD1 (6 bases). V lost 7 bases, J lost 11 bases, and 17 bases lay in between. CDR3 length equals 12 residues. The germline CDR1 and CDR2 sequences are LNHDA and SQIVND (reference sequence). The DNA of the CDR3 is TGTGCCAGTACGAACAGGGAGGGTGGCGCTTTCTTT. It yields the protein CASTNREGGAFF.

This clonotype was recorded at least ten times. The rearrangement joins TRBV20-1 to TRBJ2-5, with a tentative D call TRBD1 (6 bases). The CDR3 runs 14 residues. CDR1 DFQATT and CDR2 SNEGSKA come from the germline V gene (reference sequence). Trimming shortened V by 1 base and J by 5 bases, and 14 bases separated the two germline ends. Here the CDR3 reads CSARAFRGLETQYF. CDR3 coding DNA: TGCAGTGCTAGAGCCTTCAGGGGCTTGGAGACCCAGTACTTC.

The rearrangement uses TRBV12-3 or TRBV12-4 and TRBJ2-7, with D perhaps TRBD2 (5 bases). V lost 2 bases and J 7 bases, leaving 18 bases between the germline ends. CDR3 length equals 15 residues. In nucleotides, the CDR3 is TGTGCCAGCAGTTTAAGAGGGCTTGGGATGGGGGAGCAGTACTTC. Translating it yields CASSLRGLGMGEQYF.

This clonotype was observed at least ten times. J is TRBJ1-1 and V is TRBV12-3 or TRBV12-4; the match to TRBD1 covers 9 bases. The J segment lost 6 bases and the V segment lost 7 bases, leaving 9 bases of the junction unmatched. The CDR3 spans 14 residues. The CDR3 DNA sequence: TGTGCCAGCACCCGGGACAGGGCGATATCTGAAGCTTTCTTT. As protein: CASTRDRAISEAFF.

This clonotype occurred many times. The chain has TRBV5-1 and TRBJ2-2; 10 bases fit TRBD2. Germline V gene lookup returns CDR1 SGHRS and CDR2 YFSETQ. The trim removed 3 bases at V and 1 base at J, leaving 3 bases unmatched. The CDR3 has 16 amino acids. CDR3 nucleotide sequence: TGCGCCAGCAGCTACTGGACTAGCGGGAACACCGGGGAGCTGTTTTTT. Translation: CASSYWTSGNTGELFF.